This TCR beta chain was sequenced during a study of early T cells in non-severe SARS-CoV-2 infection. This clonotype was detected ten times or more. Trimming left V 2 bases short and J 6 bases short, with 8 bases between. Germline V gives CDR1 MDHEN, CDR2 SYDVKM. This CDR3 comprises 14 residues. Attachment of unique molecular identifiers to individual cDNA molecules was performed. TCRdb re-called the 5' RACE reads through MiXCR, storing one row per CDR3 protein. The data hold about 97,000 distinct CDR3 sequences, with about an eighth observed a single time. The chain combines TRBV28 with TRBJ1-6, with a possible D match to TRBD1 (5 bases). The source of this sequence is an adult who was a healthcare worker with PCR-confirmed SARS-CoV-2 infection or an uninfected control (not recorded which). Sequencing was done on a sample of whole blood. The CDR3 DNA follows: TGTGCCAGCAGTTTAGTTGGGGGTAATTCACCCCTCCACTTT. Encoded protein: CASSLVGGNSPLHF.